The TCR beta chain described here comes from a study of blood T cell repertoires in COVID-19 (dated by TCRdb to the early 2020s). Study-level background: Samples covering the acute and convalescent phases of COVID-19 were provided by collaborators in the United States, Italy and Spain. The repertoires were made available in a free public database intended to serve as a resource for research on the immune response to SARS-CoV-2. The sample metadata nearly always contained a de-identified subject ID, COVID-19 status, age in years and sex. The prospective study material was composed of cDNA or gDNA derived from T cells, B-cell-depleted T cells, or PBMCs. The samples were drawn from the first 160 participants of the ongoing ImmuneRACE study and from 1,200 or so subjects provided by 6 global collaborators. The dataset comprised deeply sampled blood TCRbeta repertoires from subjects exposed to, actively infected with, or recovered from COVID-19. Where HLA class I and class II types were available, the types were taken from metadata supplied by the sample provider, not from assay-based typing. What the study reported, not specific to this receptor: The quantity of clinical and demographic metadata differed by source and by participant and was supplied without curation.

Trimming at the junction amounts to 3 bases on V and 1 base on J, and the germline ends lie 12 bases apart. The CDR3 contains 15 residues, cysteine and phenylalanine counted. Just the 45-base CDR3 DNA is kept, in frame starting at base 1. Looking up the germline V gene yields CDR1 SQVTM and CDR2 ANQGSEA. In Seattle, one collaborating source enrolled patients while the infection was active and tracked those patients longitudinally over the course of disease. Each collaborating institution followed its own protocols to collect whole blood in K2EDTA tubes. For TCRbeta analysis, collaborators shipped samples as frozen whole blood, isolated PBMCs, or DNA extracted from either of those sample types. With regard to this clone: Its cognate antigen has yet to be identified. No qualities accompany the bases; no much larger clone lies one base away.

TCRbeta CDR3 regions were amplified from genomic DNA by means of the immunoSEQ Assay, a bias-controlled multiplex PCR. In the paper's pipeline: Within the assay, amplification of reference gene primers was used to estimate how many nucleated cells each sample contained. To quantify the absolute abundance of each unique TCRbeta CDR3 rearrangement, sequence reads were collapsed and filtered. Productive Simpson clonality was computed per sample as the square root of Simpson's diversity index over productive rearrangements. TCRdb re-hosts the immuneACCESS table, in-frame sequences only. Its copies lack some clones; in the studies checked, an unresolved V gene accounts for under half of them, and the cause for the rest is not known. Clone size and V and J calls were adopted from that table, with D and trimming inferred from the DNA. The sample yields about 11,000 clones; about 70% were counted once. The ten largest clonotypes hold approximately 6.1% of the sample.

This clonotype originated in a man in his 60s with COVID-19, enrolled during active disease. The sequence links TRBV29-1 to TRBJ2-2, with TRBD1 tentatively as D gene (6 bases match). Source material: peripheral blood. The sequence in DNA is TGCAGCGTTGACACCCCGACAGGGAACACCGGGGAGCTGTTTTTT. It codes for CSVDTPTGNTGELFF.